This TCR beta chain is from a study of cytomegalovirus exposure and HLA in healthy donors (dated by TCRdb to the late 2010s). In the study overall: A later analysis indicated that the 95 to 150 validation repertoires were generated on the platform also employed for the roughly 730 repertoires of the first cohort. The study aimed to test whether cataloging public T cell receptors could reveal signatures of past pathogen exposure. In addition to the first cohort of about 650 subjects, a separate validation cohort of about 120 different subjects was used. High-throughput TCR immunosequencing, statistical association of individual TCRs with disease status, and machine learning were combined to predict cytomegalovirus infection status. Overall results and qualifications from the work: The authors suggested that the approach could potentially be extended to other disease states and immunological phenotypes. In vitro tests confirmed that a few of the cytomegalovirus-associated TCR beta chains recognize cytomegalovirus antigens. Most TCR sequences were seen in very few donors, while some public TCRs were found in many individuals. The validation cohort had no HLA typing available for a later analysis, so co-occurrence within that cohort was assessed over all 130 or so repertoires. Of the cluster scores, 94% were above 0 in a later analysis, which found that TCRs clustered in the first cohort also tended to co-occur in the 110 or so validation repertoires. The study listed 164 TCR beta chains as associated with cytomegalovirus. Cytomegalovirus status was reported to be diagnosed by the classifier with high specificity and sensitivity in both the original and validation cohorts.

From cysteine to phenylalanine, the CDR3 is 17 amino acids long. Of the read, only the CDR3 DNA is kept; its 51 bases are in frame from base 1. CDR1 and CDR2 are read off the germline V gene as SNHLY and FYNNEI. Trimming takes 4 bases off V and 3 bases off J; junction bases not matched to a gene: 10. The donors were included in the validation cohort of some 120 subjects, a group kept apart from the roughly 670-subject first cohort. The library was generated by the immunoSEQ multiplex PCR assay. Per the original workflow: A statistical classification framework was built to diagnose cytomegalovirus status from the catalog of TCR beta chain sequences. Held by TCRdb, this immuneACCESS table contains in-frame sequences only and omits some clones. Under half of the omission traces to an unresolved V gene where checked; the cause of the rest is unknown. V and J calls and clone size are copied from that table; D and trimming were computed from the DNA. For this sample there are approximately 230,000 clones; roughly 84% appear just once. Around 12% of the sample belongs to the ten largest clones.

Comment on this clone: Its specific antigen is unknown. No much larger clone exists at a distance of one base, and base qualities are not known.

The sequence was collected from a man aged 18 to 29 in good health and CMV-seropositive. This chain is built from TRBV2 and TRBJ2-3, and 10 junction bases match TRBD1. Sequences were obtained from PBMCs. This receptor carries the CDR3 CASSALDRGLRTDTQYF. The DNA sequence is given as TGTGCCAGCAGTGCTCTAGACAGGGGGCTAAGGACAGATACGCAGTATTTT.